This TCR beta chain was recovered during a study of regulatory T cells in long-lasting Graves disease. As for time point: persistent/refractory GD, antithyroid drugs over 5 years with positive TRAb. Preparation of the TCR library used RNA extracted from PBMCs. According to the study, TCR beta libraries were built with iRepertoire HTBI primers and CDR3-region Arm-PCR. A single record per CDR3 protein comes from TCRdb applying MiXCR to the multiplex PCR reads. The sample has more than 350,000 distinct CDR3 sequences, around 20% seen once. Study-wide results and limits: Public clonotype sharing was higher in persistent than newly diagnosed patients. Accuracy was perhaps lowered by the small sample size. Less diverse TCR repertoires were seen in persistent Graves' patients than in newly diagnosed ones. The work looked only at peripheral blood and did not look at thyroid tissue.

The sample holds many counts of this clonotype. Its target is not known. Sequences were derived from peripheral blood mononuclear cells (PBMCs), sampled when the disease was refractory, from a patient treated with antithyroid drugs. The receptor was derived from a female donor with Graves disease.

CDR3: CASSRPLAPYEQYF. In DNA, the CDR3 is TGTGCCAGCAGCAGACCCCTCGCCCCCTACGAGCAGTACTTC. The chain links TRBV28 to TRBJ2-7; D is ambiguous. The germline V gene encodes CDR1 MDHEN and CDR2 SYDVKM. This CDR3 has 14 residues. V gave up 6 bases and J gave up 2 bases, with 14 bases separating them. Full variable domain (remainder filled in from reference TRBV28 and TRBJ2-7): DVKVTQSSRYLVKRTGEKVFLECVQDMDHENMFWYRQDPGLGLRLIYFSYDVKMKEKGDIPEGYSVSREKKERFSLILESASTNQTSMYLCASSRPLAPYEQYFGPGTRLTVT.